This T cell receptor (beta chain) is drawn from a study of shared clonotypes between healthy human individuals. Study-level points and caveats: The study drew on few donors, limiting represented genetic and exposure-history diversity.

Notes on this clone: Its target is not known.

The healthy adult donors were HIV-negative and reported no recent acute infections or vaccinations. With V trimmed by 5 bases and J by 7 bases, 9 bases remained unmatched. Germline-derived CDR1 and CDR2 are GTSNPN and SVGIG (reference sequence). The CDR3 is 14 amino acids. Assay runs were performed at deep level. Genomic DNA of each subset was evenly split across several immunoSEQ plates. Some clones are missing from TCRdb's copy, which holds only in-frame ones; the method was immunoSEQ multiplex PCR. The repertoire holds hundreds of thousands of clones, 75% to 80% seen once, with around 12% in the top ten.

The chain is built from TRBV30 and TRBJ1-2, with 11 positions matching TRBD1. The sample comprised PBMCs. The TCR was taken from a woman in her thirties or forties in good health. Some clones in this sample may be carry-over from other donors' samples. The CDR3 DNA follows: TGTGCCTGGGCGGACAGGGGGCAATTGGGTGGCTACACCTTC. It codes for CAWADRGQLGGYTF.